Presented here are 20 T cell receptor beta chains from one specimen sequenced in a study of Graves' ophthalmopathy and Graves' hyperthyroidism. Amplified material comprised TCR beta CDR3 regions derived from RNA transcripts. An opening RT-PCR round employed HTBI primers and preceded a second-round multiplex PCR. Via MiXCR, TCRdb re-called the multiplex PCR reads, giving one row per CDR3 protein. The sample has about 740,000 distinct CDR3 sequences; about 44% are singletons. Sequences were obtained from peripheral blood. The receptors were gathered from an adult man with Graves' ophthalmopathy.

The V call is TRBV25-1, the J call TRBJ2-2; tentatively, D is TRBD2 (6 bases). The CDR3 is 14 amino acids. Trimming stripped 6 bases from V and 6 bases from J, with 14 bases between. Germline CDR1 is MGHDK and CDR2 is SYGVNS. CDR3 in DNA: TGTGCCAGCAGCCAAGATATAGCGGCCGGGGAGCTGTTTTTT. Protein product: CASSQDIAAGELFF.

The V and J genes are TRBV10-2 and TRBJ1-5; D gene unclear. The germline V gene has CDR1 WSHSY and CDR2 SAAADI. V lost 5 bases and J 3 bases, leaving 17 bases between the germline ends. The CDR3 sequence is 16 residues long. Written as DNA, the CDR3 is TGCGCCAGCAGTCGGAGCGCGGGGAGGATCAATCAGCCCCAGCATTTT. It encodes CASSRSAGRINQPQHF.

The sample holds many counts of this clonotype. This sequence joins TRBV7-9 and TRBJ2-7; D is perhaps TRBD1 (6 bases). Germline V gene data show CDR1 as SEHNR and CDR2 as FQNEAQ (reference sequence). This CDR3 has 16 residues. Deletions cut 2 bases from V and 4 bases from J, with 18 bases between. Here the CDR3 reads CASSLPTGSSVYEQYF. In DNA form, the CDR3 reads TGTGCCAGCAGCTTACCGACAGGCTCCTCCGTGTACGAGCAGTACTTC.

The chain uses TRBV11-1 and TRBJ2-5; TRBD1 matches 8 bases. The CDR3 is 16 amino acids. Per the germline V gene, CDR1 is SGHAT and CDR2 is FQDESV (reference sequence). Trimming cost V 0 bases and J 5 bases; bases outside gene matches: 8. The CDR3: CASSLAPGRGQETQYF. DNA for the CDR3: TGTGCCAGCAGCTTAGCTCCTGGCAGGGGGCAGGAGACCCAGTACTTC.

The chain couples TRBV14 to TRBJ1-2; D is perhaps TRBD1 (6 bases). The length of the CDR3 is 16 residues. Deletions cut 6 bases from V and 4 bases from J, with 21 bases between. Germline CDR1 and CDR2: SGHDN and FVKESK. CDR3 nucleotides: TGTGCCAGCAGTCCTAAGCCTAACAGGGCTCCCTATGGCTACACCTTC. It codes for CASSPKPNRAPYGYTF.

The chain is built from TRBV19 and TRBJ1-1, with a tentative D call TRBD1 (5 bases). The CDR3 extends over 12 amino acids. The V gene lost 8 bases and the J gene lost 3 bases, with 10 bases spanning the gap. Germline loops: CDR1 LNHDA, CDR2 SQIVND (reference sequence). CDR3 DNA sequence: TGTGCCAGTGGGGCTGGGGACACTGAAGCTTTCTTT. Its protein is CASGAGDTEAFF.

This clonotype was counted between two and nine times. This sequence joins TRBV4-2 and TRBJ2-7; the match to TRBD1 covers 7 bases. The ends lost 1 base at V and 7 bases at J; junction bases unmatched: 7. In germline, CDR1 is LGHNA, CDR2 YNFKEQ. This CDR3 contains 14 residues. The DNA for the CDR3 is TGTGCCAGCAGCCAAGCCCTAGGGGGCTATGAGCAGTACTTC. Its translation is CASSQALGGYEQYF.

The V gene is TRBV9, the J gene TRBJ2-5; possibly TRBD2 for D (6 bases). Germline V gene lookup returns CDR1 SGDLS and CDR2 YYNGEE. With 5 bases removed from V and 5 bases from J, the gap between germline ends came to 22 bases. The CDR3 is 16 residues long. The CDR3 bases are TGTGCCAGCAGACCGACCCCCGCCGGGGACTCGGAGACCCAGTACTTC. Amino acids: CASRPTPAGDSETQYF.

V gene TRBV7-6 combines with J gene TRBJ2-5, with TRBD1 matching 7 bases. The J segment lost 3 bases and the V segment lost 4 bases, leaving 8 bases of the junction unmatched. Germline V gene data show CDR1 as SGHVS and CDR2 as FNYEAQ. The CDR3 is made up of 15 amino acids. CDR3 DNA: TGTGCCAGCAGCTCACCCTGGGACAGAGAAGAGACCCAGTACTTC. Its translation is CASSSPWDREETQYF.

The chain is built from TRBV7-2 and TRBJ1-1, with D possibly TRBD1 on 6 matching bases. This CDR3 has 15 amino acids. The V end lost 5 bases, the J end lost 5 bases, and 18 bases lay between the germline ends. Germline lookup yields CDR1 SGHTA and CDR2 FQGNSA. The CDR3 here is CASSQDKTGHTEAFF. The CDR3 bases are TGTGCCAGCAGCCAAGATAAAACAGGGCATACTGAAGCTTTCTTT.

This chain connects TRBV20-1 to TRBJ2-7, with D possibly TRBD1 on 6 matching bases. From germline, CDR1 is DFQATT and CDR2 SNEGSKA (reference sequence). Trimming cost V 6 bases and J 0 bases, with 18 bases left between them. The CDR3 spans 15 residues. The CDR3 coding sequence is TGCAGTGCGAAGTACCACCCGACAGGCTCCTACGAGCAGTACTTC. It encodes CSAKYHPTGSYEQYF.

The sample holds a few counts of this clonotype. The chain employs TRBV2 and TRBJ1-5; D may be TRBD1 (5 bases). The CDR3 runs 14 residues. Trimming removed 8 bases at V and 3 bases at J, with 14 bases between. CDR1 SNHLY and CDR2 FYNNEI come from the germline V gene. The DNA for the CDR3 is TGTGCCAGCCGGGCAGGGTGGATCAATCAGCCCCAGCATTTT. It translates to CASRAGWINQPQHF.

Regarding this clonotype: This may stem from a read error, because a much larger clone lies one nucleotide away. CDR3 region: CASSSLDATNEKLFF. CDR3 nucleotide sequence: TGTGCCAGCAGCTCATTGGATGCAACTAATGAAAAACTGTTTTTT. J is TRBJ1-4 and V is TRBV7-2; no firm D call. V was cut by 4 bases and J by 0 bases, with 9 bases left in between. CDR3 length: 15 amino acids. The V gene's germline CDR1 is SGHTA and CDR2 FQGNSA.

The chain has TRBV7-9 and TRBJ2-7, with D perhaps TRBD2 (6 bases). Trimming left V 5 bases short and J 11 bases short, with 22 bases between. Germline V gene data show CDR1 as SEHNR and CDR2 as FQNEAQ (reference sequence). This CDR3 has 14 amino acids. In DNA form, the CDR3 reads TGTGCCAGCAGCCAAGAACGGGGGAACACCGGGGAGTACTTC. This gives the protein CASSQERGNTGEYF. Using reference TRBV7-9 and TRBJ2-7 for the parts outside the CDR3, the full variable domain is DTGVSQNPRHKITKRGQNVTFRCDPISEHNRLYWYRQTLGQGPEFLTYFQNEAQLEKSRLLSDRFSAERPKGSFSTLEIQRTEQGDSAMYLCASSQERGNTGEYFGPGTRLTVT.

This sequence joins TRBV25-1 and TRBJ2-5; unclear D gene. The V gene's germline CDR1 is MGHDK and CDR2 SYGVNS. This CDR3 contains 15 residues. V shed 6 bases and J shed 5 bases, with 19 bases lying between them. The CDR3 region has the DNA TGTGCCAGCAGCGTTGGTCCTCGGCTGAGGGAGACCCAGTACTTC. This codes for CASSVGPRLRETQYF.

This clonotype was picked up a small number of times. The V gene is TRBV20-1, the J gene TRBJ2-5; TRBD2 aligns across 9 bases. The V gene's germline CDR1 is DFQATT and CDR2 SNEGSKA (reference sequence). CDR3 size: 12 residues. J was trimmed by 9 bases and V by 0 bases; bases with no gene match: 2. The CDR3 sequence: CSARDKREAQYF. CDR3 in DNA: TGCAGTGCTAGAGATAAGCGGGAGGCCCAGTACTTC.

This clonotype was counted many times. The rearrangement links TRBV19 to TRBJ1-6, with D perhaps matching TRBD1 (5 bases). The germline V and J ends were trimmed by 3 bases and 10 bases, with 10 bases remaining between them. Germline CDR1 is LNHDA and CDR2 is SQIVND (reference sequence). This CDR3 has 13 amino acids. CDR3 amino acids: CASSIGHGSPLHF. DNA of the CDR3: TGTGCCAGTAGTATCGGACACGGGTCACCCCTCCACTTT.

Worth noting for this clonotype: One end of the junction is discordant with germline, which a read error may explain. The J gene is TRBJ1-2, the V gene TRBV29-1; D ambiguous. CDR3 length: 11 amino acids. Germline V lookup: CDR1 SQVTM, CDR2 ANQGSEA. CDR3 amino acids: CAWRWSGGYTF. Written as DNA, the CDR3 is TGTGCCTGGAGATGGTCCGGGGGCTACACCTTC.

The chain recombines TRBV30 with TRBJ1-2; tentative D call: TRBD1 (5 bases). Germline CDR1 reads GTSNPN; CDR2 reads SVGIG (reference sequence). The CDR3 contains 15 residues. The germline V and J ends were trimmed by 1 base and 3 bases, with 15 bases remaining between them. CDR3 region: CAWSGTSAKDYGYTF. CDR3 in DNA: TGTGCCTGGAGTGGGACATCTGCAAAGGACTATGGCTACACCTTC.

Concerning this clonotype: This could be a read error, since a much larger clone is one nucleotide away. This is likely a read error, given that the CDR3 carries no conserved phenylalanine or tryptophan at its end. The chain joins TRBV9 to TRBJ1-2; 7 nucleotides line up with TRBD1. Germline-derived CDR1 and CDR2 are SGDLS and YYNGEE. The CDR3 is 13 residues long. V dropped 2 bases and J dropped 5; count of bases not matched to a gene: 3. For the CDR3, the DNA is TGTGCCAGCAGCGTGACAGGGAAGTATGGCTACACCCTC. It yields the protein CASSVTGKYGYTL.